The 14 T cell receptor beta chains below all came from one sample that was sequenced in a study of blood T cell repertoires in COVID-19 (dated by TCRdb to 2019 to 2021). Libraries were made using the immunoSEQ multiplex PCR assay. TCRdb stores this immuneACCESS table with in-frame sequences only. Part of the clones is absent; in the studies checked, under half of the shortfall reflects unresolved V genes, and no reason is known for the rest. For this sample there are 150,000 or so clones; 70% to 90% appear just once. The ten largest account for 6.5% to 8% of the sample. Sequenced: PBMCs or T cells enriched from blood (not recorded which). The receptors were gathered from a woman in her 50s who had recovered from COVID-19.

The chain links TRBV19 to TRBJ1-5; D gene ambiguous. The germline V gene encodes CDR1 LNHDA and CDR2 SQIVND (reference sequence). V lost 7 bases, J lost 9 bases, and 16 bases lay in between. CDR3 length: 13 amino acids. In DNA, the CDR3 is TGTGCCAGTACCACCGGAGGTTTCGGGCCCCAGCATTTT. Translating gives CASTTGGFGPQHF.

The rearrangement joins TRBV30 to TRBJ2-7; D gene ambiguous. There are 14 residues in the CDR3. Trimming pared 0 bases from V and 3 bases from J, leaving 12 bases between. Germline V gene lookup returns CDR1 GTSNPN and CDR2 SVGIG (reference sequence). The CDR3 reads CAWSVSARLYEQYF. CDR3 DNA: TGTGCCTGGAGTGTATCGGCCAGACTCTACGAGCAGTACTTC.

V is TRBV7-2 and J is TRBJ2-5, with 10 bases lining up with TRBD1. J lost 4 bases, V lost 0 bases, and 2 bases had no gene match. CDR1 and CDR2 (germline): SGHTA, FQGNSA. There are 15 residues in the CDR3. The CDR3 protein is CASSLATGGLETQYF. DNA for the CDR3: TGTGCCAGCAGCTTAGCGACAGGGGGCTTAGAGACCCAGTACTTC.

The chain has TRBV19 and TRBJ2-7, with D possibly matching TRBD1 (6 bases). The CDR3 has 14 amino acids. Trimming shortened V by 5 bases and J by 6 bases, and 17 bases separated the two germline ends. Per the germline V gene, CDR1 is LNHDA and CDR2 is SQIVND (reference sequence). CDR3 sequence reads: CASSLTGLRLEQYF. The CDR3 DNA reads TGTGCCAGTAGTCTAACAGGGTTGAGACTCGAGCAGTACTTC.

This sequence joins TRBV24-1 and TRBJ2-2; D might be TRBD2 (5 bases). V shed 1 base and J shed 5 bases, with 10 bases lying between them. This CDR3 region has 15 residues. CDR1 is KGHDR, CDR2 SFDVKD, per germline. CDR3 nucleotide sequence: TGTGCCACCAGTGATTTCCGGGCGGGTACCGGGGAGCTGTTTTTT. Encoded protein: CATSDFRAGTGELFF.

In this sample, this clone turned up once. This rearrangement joins TRBV3-1 (or the pseudogene TRBV3-2) to TRBJ2-2; perhaps TRBD1 as D (5 bases). Trimming left V 3 bases short and J 4 bases short, with 12 bases between. CDR1 is LGHDT and CDR2 is YNNKEL in the germline V gene (reference sequence). This CDR3 is 15 amino acids long. The CDR3 nucleotides are TGTGCCAGCAGCCAGAAGGGGTTCGGCACCGGGGAGCTGTTTTTT. Protein sequence: CASSQKGFGTGELFF.

The rearrangement uses TRBV20-1 and TRBJ1-2; unclear D gene. CDR1 is DFQATT and CDR2 is SNEGSKA in the germline V gene (reference sequence). The CDR3 consists of 11 residues. The ends were cut back, 2 bases at V and 4 bases at J, with 5 bases in the middle. The CDR3 loop reads CSARFGYGYTF. The DNA of the CDR3 is TGCAGTGCTAGATTCGGCTATGGCTACACCTTC.

This chain connects TRBV5-1 to TRBJ1-1; 8 bases align to TRBD1. The germline gives CDR1 SGHRS, CDR2 YFSETQ. The CDR3 totals 12 residues. Germline trimming cut 5 bases from V and 11 bases from J; bases unmatched to any gene: 8. CDR3: CASSQNRDRAFF. DNA for the CDR3: TGCGCCAGCAGTCAAAACCGGGACAGGGCTTTCTTT. Together with reference TRBV5-1 and TRBJ1-1, the CDR3 gives the full variable domain: KAGVTQTPRYLIKTRGQQVTLSCSPISGHRSVSWYQQTPGQGLQFLFEYFSETQRNKGNFPGRFSGRQFSNSRSEMNVSTLELGDSALYLCASSQNRDRAFFGQGTRLTVV.

The chain employs TRBV7-2 and TRBJ2-3, with 7 bases aligning to TRBD2. This CDR3 spans 16 amino acids. V lost 5 bases to trimming and J lost 2 bases; unmatched junction nucleotides: 10. The germline V gene encodes CDR1 SGHTA and CDR2 FQGNSA. The CDR3 nucleotides read TGTGCCAGCAGCCTACCGGGACTAACCCTCACAGATACGCAGTATTTT. It specifies CASSLPGLTLTDTQYF.

V usage is TRBV11-1 and J usage is TRBJ1-1, with TRBD1 matching over 8 bases. Germline V gene data show CDR1 as SGHAT and CDR2 as FQDESV (reference sequence). The CDR3 spans 16 residues. Unmatched junction bases numbered 12, after V lost 5 bases and J lost 4 bases. CDR3 residues: CASSPGTGHGGTEAFF. The CDR3 nucleotides are TGTGCCAGCAGCCCCGGGACAGGCCATGGGGGCACTGAAGCTTTCTTT.

DNA of the CDR3: TGTGCCAGCAGCCAAGAGCGGGGTGACCCCGGGGGGACAGATACGCAGTATTTT. This gives the protein CASSQERGDPGGTDTQYF. This chain connects TRBV3-1 (or the pseudogene TRBV3-2) to TRBJ2-3; TRBD2 matches 7 bases. CDR3 length equals 18 residues. Germline CDR1 is LGHDT and CDR2 is YNNKEL (reference sequence). V lost 0 bases and J lost 3; bases outside the gene matches: 12.

V is TRBV6-6 and J is TRBJ1-1; D uncertain. V was shortened by 8 bases and J by 5 bases, with 15 bases between the two germline ends. Germline V lookup: CDR1 MNHNY, CDR2 SVGAGI (reference sequence). This CDR3 comprises 13 residues. The CDR3 bases are TGTGCCAGCCGGGGTGGAGGTGGGACTGAAGCTTTCTTT. The encoded protein is CASRGGGGTEAFF.

Written as DNA, the CDR3 is TGTGCCAGCAGCCTCCGAACCGGGACAGCCATCTCTGGAAACACCATATATTTT. Translated, it gives CASSLRTGTAISGNTIYF. The rearrangement uses TRBV9 and TRBJ1-3; 7 nucleotides line up with TRBD1. The germline CDR1 and CDR2 sequences are SGDLS and YYNGEE. Unmatched junction bases numbered 13, after V lost 4 bases and J lost 0 bases. The CDR3 is 18 residues long.

CDR3 DNA: TGTGCCAGCAGCTCAAGCGGTTGGGTGAGCTACGAGCAGTACTTC. Protein: CASSSSGWVSYEQYF. The V call is TRBV7-9, the J call TRBJ2-7; weak D call: TRBD2 (5 bases). With 4 bases removed from V and 3 bases from J, the gap between germline ends came to 16 bases. The CDR3 extends over 15 amino acids. Germline CDR1 SEHNR, CDR2 FQNEAQ (reference sequence).